Given below is one T cell receptor beta chain in context. These data belong to a study of blood T cell dynamics during melanoma immunotherapy. Time point defined: pre-treatment baseline. Disease control meant complete response, partial response or stable disease at 12 weeks. Patients with prior systemic cancer treatment, concomitant immunosuppressants, or other active malignancies were excluded. Profiled with immunoSEQ multiplex PCR; TCRdb holds only in-frame clones, not every one. This table has some 7,200 clones, around 81% appearing once. V shed 0 bases and J shed 8 bases, with 13 bases lying between them. Germline V gene sequence: CDR1 LGHNA, CDR2 YSLEER. This CDR3 comprises 14 residues.

The sample was blood, taken from a patient treated with checkpoint blockade. The origin of this receptor is a human donor with melanoma. The chain combines TRBV4-3 with TRBJ1-2, with D tentatively TRBD1 (5 bases). The CDR3 region has the DNA TGCGCCAGCAGCCAAGAGGCGTCGAGGGGCGGCTACACCTTC. Translating it yields CASSQEASRGGYTF.